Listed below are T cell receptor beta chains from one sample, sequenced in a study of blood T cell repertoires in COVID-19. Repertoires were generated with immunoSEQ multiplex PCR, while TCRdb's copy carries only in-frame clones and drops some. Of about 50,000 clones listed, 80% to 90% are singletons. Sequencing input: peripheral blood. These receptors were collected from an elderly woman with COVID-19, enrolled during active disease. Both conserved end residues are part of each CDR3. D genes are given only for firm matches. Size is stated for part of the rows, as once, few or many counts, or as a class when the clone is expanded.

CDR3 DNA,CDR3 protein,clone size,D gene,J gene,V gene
TGTGCCTCCAAAGTCCACCGTTCCGGACTGAAGAGGTCCTACGAGCAGTACTTC,CASKVHRSGLKRSYEQYF,-,-,TRBJ2-7,TRBV30
TGTGCCAGCAGCCCCTTAAACCAAGAGACCCAGTACTTC,CASSPLNQETQYF,-,-,TRBJ2-5,TRBV11-2
TGTGCCAGCAATCCGGGGGGTGTAGACGAGCAGTACTTC,CASNPGGVDEQYF,-,TRBD2,TRBJ2-7,TRBV6-5
TGTGCCAGCAGCCCGGGCGCCCGCATAGGGGTAGAGACCCAGTACTTC,CASSPGARIGVETQYF,-,-,TRBJ2-5,TRBV7-3
TGCGCCAGCAGTGGACTACCGAACACCGGGGAGCTGTTTTTT,CASSGLPNTGELFF,-,-,TRBJ2-2,TRBV10-2
TGTGCCAGCAGTCGCGGCCCCAGGGGGAACACTGAAGCTTTCTTT,CASSRGPRGNTEAFF,-,-,TRBJ1-1,TRBV6-5
TGTGCCAGCAGTCAGGGACAGGGTAACTATGGCTACACCTTC,CASSQGQGNYGYTF,-,TRBD1,TRBJ1-2,TRBV6-6
TGTGCCAGCAGTTTTACCGGACAGAGCAATCAGCCCCAGCATTTT,CASSFTGQSNQPQHF,-,-,TRBJ1-5,TRBV6-5
TGTGCCAGCAGCTTAGTAGTTTTTGCTAACTATGGCTACACCTTC,CASSLVVFANYGYTF,-,-,TRBJ1-2,TRBV13
TGTGCCAGCAGTCCCCTTGCGCAGGGAAATTCACCCCTCCACTTT,CASSPLAQGNSPLHF,-,-,TRBJ1-6,TRBV2
TGCGCCAGCAGCTTAGGCGGGGGCGGGAGCTCCTACGAGCAGTACTTC,CASSLGGGGSSYEQYF,-,-,TRBJ2-7,TRBV5-1
TGTGCCAGCAGAATCGGACAGGGGGCCTACACCATATATTTT,CASRIGQGAYTIYF,-,TRBD1,TRBJ1-3,TRBV6-5
TGTGCCAGCAGTAAACAGGGAAGGGGCCTGGAGACCCAGTACTTC,CASSKQGRGLETQYF,-,-,TRBJ2-5,TRBV2
TGTGCCAGTACAGCGGGGTCTCAGCCCCAGCATTTT,CASTAGSQPQHF,-,-,TRBJ1-5,TRBV19
TGTGCCAGTAGTATAATCCGAGGATCGAACTATGGCTACACCTTC,CASSIIRGSNYGYTF,-,-,TRBJ1-2,TRBV19
TGTGCCAGCAGCGCGCCCCCGGTGGAGACCCAGTACTTC,CASSAPPVETQYF,-,-,TRBJ2-5,TRBV9
TGCAGTGCTAGTACAGGGAGCTCAGATACGCAGTATTTT,CSASTGSSDTQYF,-,-,TRBJ2-3,TRBV20-1
TGCGCCAGCAGCTTGGTGGACATCCGGACTGAGCAGTTCTTC,CASSLVDIRTEQFF,-,-,TRBJ2-1,TRBV5-1
TGTGCCACCTCGCGGGGCGGGGACAGCACAGATACGCAGTATTTT,CATSRGGDSTDTQYF,-,-,TRBJ2-3,TRBV24-1
TGTGCCAGTAGTATTCCCGGGACACCATATGGCTACACCTTC,CASSIPGTPYGYTF,few,-,TRBJ1-2,TRBV19
TGTGCCAGCCAGCGGGCCGGCAATGAGCAGTTCTTC,CASQRAGNEQFF,few,-,TRBJ2-1,TRBV2
TGTGCCAGCAGGCCGGGTATCACGAACACTGAAGCTTTCTTT,CASRPGITNTEAFF,-,-,TRBJ1-1,TRBV28
TGTGCCAGCAGTTACTCTCCGGCTAGCGGAGAGCAGTACTTC,CASSYSPASGEQYF,-,TRBD2,TRBJ2-7,TRBV6-2/TRBV6-3
TGTGCCAGCTCACCTAGTACCCCCCAAGAGACCCAGTACTTC,CASSPSTPQETQYF,once,-,TRBJ2-5,TRBV18
TGTGCCAGCTCACCACGAGGTTGGAACACCGGGGAGCTGTTTTTT,CASSPRGWNTGELFF,-,-,TRBJ2-2,TRBV18
TGCGCCAGCAGCCTAGCCGGGACCGCTCAGCGGGGGAGCTCCTACAATGAGCAGTTCTTC,CASSLAGTAQRGSSYNEQFF,once,TRBD2,TRBJ2-1,TRBV5-1
TGTGCCAGCAGCCTGACAGGATATGAGCAGTTCTTC,CASSLTGYEQFF,-,-,TRBJ2-1,TRBV5-5
TGTGCCAGCAGCTTGGACGGGACTTTTTCGGGAAACACCATATATTTT,CASSLDGTFSGNTIYF,-,-,TRBJ1-3,TRBV5-8
TGTGCCAGCAGCTTGCGAGCGGGCCAAGAGACCCAGTACTTC,CASSLRAGQETQYF,-,-,TRBJ2-5,TRBV9
TGTGCCAGCAGCCGGACTCTCTACGGGCCCCAGCATTTT,CASSRTLYGPQHF,-,-,TRBJ1-5,TRBV7-6
TGCGCCAGCAGCTTAATAACAGGGGGCCAAACTGAAGCTTTCTTT,CASSLITGGQTEAFF,-,TRBD1,TRBJ1-1,TRBV5-1
TGTGCCAGCAGTCCTCGGACAGCACAAATTGAAGCTTTCTTT,CASSPRTAQIEAFF,once,-,TRBJ1-1,TRBV27
TGTGCCAGCAGCTTCCGTGGCACAGATACGCAGTATTTT,CASSFRGTDTQYF,-,-,TRBJ2-3,TRBV7-2
TGTGCCAGCAGCCATAGCGGGTCCTCGAACACCGGGGAGCTGTTTTTT,CASSHSGSSNTGELFF,-,TRBD2,TRBJ2-2,TRBV5-6
TGTGCCAGCAGCTTTCGAGCCAACTACAATGAGCAGTTCTTC,CASSFRANYNEQFF,-,-,TRBJ2-1,TRBV5-4
TGTGCCAGCAGCCTTCGGGGCTCTGGAAACACCATATATTTT,CASSLRGSGNTIYF,-,-,TRBJ1-3,TRBV3-1/TRBV3-2
TGTGCCAGCAGTCCATCCGGGACTGAACAGTTCTTC,CASSPSGTEQFF,-,-,TRBJ2-1,TRBV6-6
TGTGCCAGCAGTTACTCGAGTAACAGTGCCTACGAGCAGTACTTC,CASSYSSNSAYEQYF,-,-,TRBJ2-7,TRBV6-6
TGTGCCAGCAGTGAAGCCCAACAGCCTTCTAACTATGGCTACACCTTC,CASSEAQQPSNYGYTF,-,-,TRBJ1-2,TRBV2
TGTGCCAGTTCATTACAGGTACAAGAGACCCAGTACTTC,CASSLQVQETQYF,-,-,TRBJ2-5,TRBV19
TGTGCCAGCAGCTTAATGGGGACAGCGAGGAACACTGAAGCTTTCTTT,CASSLMGTARNTEAFF,-,TRBD1,TRBJ1-1,TRBV7-3
TGTGCCAGCAGCACATCTTACGGGGGTCCCCTCTCCTACGAGCAGTACTTC,CASSTSYGGPLSYEQYF,-,-,TRBJ2-7,TRBV5-4
TGTGCCAGCAGTACGAACCAGAATTCACCCCTCCACTTT,CASSTNQNSPLHF,-,-,TRBJ1-6,TRBV6-5
TGTGCCACTTACTCACAGGGGACTGGAAACACCATATATTTT,CATYSQGTGNTIYF,-,TRBD1,TRBJ1-3,TRBV10-3
TGTGCCAGCAGTTCGACAGGGCACACTGAAGCTTTCTTT,CASSSTGHTEAFF,once,TRBD1,TRBJ1-1,TRBV12-3/TRBV12-4
TGTGCCAGTAGTCCCTTAGGAGGACGCACTGAAGCTTTCTTT,CASSPLGGRTEAFF,-,-,TRBJ1-1,TRBV19
TGTGCCAGTAGTATAACCGCAGGGTTGGCGAATGAAGCTTTCTTT,CASSITAGLANEAFF,-,-,TRBJ1-1,TRBV19
TGCGCCAGCAGCTGGGGGAGGGCGGATGGCTACACCTTC,CASSWGRADGYTF,-,-,TRBJ1-2,TRBV4-1